Listed below are T cell receptor beta chains from one sample, sequenced in a study of HIV-infected patients and healthy controls. TCRdb redid the calling of the 5' RACE reads with MiXCR, one entry per CDR3 protein. The top ten clones hold 3.5% to 4.5% of a sample with approximately 9,800 distinct CDR3 sequences, less than 9.5% of them seen once. Source material: blood. These receptors were collected from an adult in good health. Each CDR3 is given with its conserved first and last residue. D genes are given only for firm matches. Clone size appears in some rows only: once, few, many, or a class for an expanded clone.

medium-sized	TRBV29-1	NA	TRBJ1-2	TGCAGCGTTGAAGGGGGTGGCTATGGCTACACCTTC	CSVEGGGYGYTF
medium-sized	TRBV6-2/TRBV6-3	NA	TRBJ1-2	TGTGCCAGCAGTTTTACGTCCGCCTCGTACACCTTC	CASSFTSASYTF
medium-sized	TRBV3-1	NA	TRBJ2-2	TGTGCCAGCAGCCGAAGACAGTACACCGGGGAGCTGTTTTTT	CASSRRQYTGELFF
NA	TRBV5-1	NA	TRBJ1-3	TGCGCCAGCAGCGGCGGTCATAGCTCTGGAAACACCATATATTTT	CASSGGHSSGNTIYF
NA	TRBV7-6	NA	TRBJ2-7	TGTGCCAGCAGCTTAGCATACGGGGCCCTAGCCGAGCAGTACTTC	CASSLAYGALAEQYF
medium-sized	TRBV11-2	NA	TRBJ1-1	TGTGCCAGCAGCTTAGGCCCAGGGGAGCGGACTGAAGCTTTCTTT	CASSLGPGERTEAFF
medium-sized	TRBV25-1	NA	TRBJ1-6	TGTGCCAGCAGTGAATCTGGCTCCTTCCGGCGGGCCCTCCACTTT	CASSESGSFRRALHF
NA	TRBV4-2	NA	TRBJ1-4	TGTGCCAGCCAATGGGGTGAAAAACTGTTTTTT	CASQWGEKLFF
many	TRBV12-3/TRBV12-4	NA	TRBJ2-2	TGTGCCAGCAGCACCGGTGGGGGGAAAAGGCGGGACGGGGAGCTGTTTTTT	CASSTGGGKRRDGELFF
NA	TRBV12-3/TRBV12-4	NA	TRBJ1-4	TGTGCCAGCAGTTCATCCTTAGGAACGCGACCCATCTTGGCTAATGAAAAACTGTTTTTT	CASSSSLGTRPILANEKLFF